Described below is a single TCR beta chain sequence and its context. This clonotype came up a few times. The specificity of this receptor is unknown. Base qualities are not at hand, and no much larger clone is one base apart. This entry comes from a study of T cell repertoires in cytomegalovirus infection (dated by TCRdb to the late 2010s). In the study overall: Because public TCR beta signatures pointed to carriage of CMV infection together with the matching HLA type, the HLA type of each donor mattered for the analysis.

CDR1 and CDR2, per the germline V gene (reference sequence), are LGHDT and YNNKEL. Counted from cysteine to phenylalanine, this CDR3 has 13 amino acids. Only the CDR3 portion is preserved as DNA: 39 bases, with reading frame beginning at the first base. V is clipped by 2 bases and J by 6 bases, and the sequence between their germline boundaries is 8 bases long. Sequencing instrument: Illumina HiSeq 1500. TCRdb reprocessing: public reads trimmed at Q25 with fastp, clones called with MiXCR, in-frame beta chains kept. Entries are consolidated by CDR3 protein sequence, retaining the most common genes and DNA. A total of about 400,000 distinct CDR3 sequences appear in this sample, 15% to 20% of them only once. Together, the top ten hold 7.5% to 9% of the sample. On the study overall, not on this receptor specifically: Cumulative frequency of public TCR beta family members discriminated carriers of CMV infection plus the relevant HLA type in this cohort and an independent approximately 340-donor cohort. In the ex vivo response, HLA-C-restricted CMV-specific TCR beta clonotypes were dominant, and in two of eight donors the single most frequent clonotype came from this HLA-C-restricted group.

This sequence originates from a human donor in good health (CMV status not recorded). Some clones in this sample may be carry-over from other donors' samples. The chain couples TRBV3-1 to TRBJ2-1, and TRBD2 may be the D gene, going by 6 matching bases. The sample taken for sequencing was PBMCs. The nucleotide sequence is TGTGCCAGCAGCCAACAGACTAGCAATGAGCAGTTCTTC. It codes for CASSQQTSNEQFF.